Following are 2 T cell receptor beta chains from one sample sequenced in a study of blood T cell repertoires in COVID-19. Profiling relied on immunoSEQ multiplex PCR, and the TCRdb table lists in-frame clones only, not all of them. Altogether about 430,000 clones are present, 85% to 90% being singletons, with the ten largest covering around 0.95%. The material sequenced was PBMCs or T cells enriched from blood (not recorded which). The source is a woman aged 30 to 39 with acute COVID-19.

The chain carries TRBV18 and TRBJ2-7; TRBD2 matches 7 bases. V shed 3 bases and J 0 bases; nucleotides not matched to a gene: 5. Germline assignment: CDR1 KGHSH and CDR2 LQKENI. This CDR3 has 15 amino acids. The CDR3 is CASSPSAGSSYEQYF. The CDR3 DNA reads TGTGCCAGCTCACCTTCAGCGGGGAGCTCCTACGAGCAGTACTTC.

CDR3 amino acids: CASSHQKGLAGGPSTDTQYF. The CDR3 DNA is TGTGCCAGCAGCCATCAAAAGGGACTAGCGGGGGGGCCTAGCACAGATACGCAGTATTTT. The V and J genes are TRBV2 and TRBJ2-3; 16 bases map to TRBD2. Germline V gene data show CDR1 as SNHLY and CDR2 as FYNNEI. V was pared by 6 bases and J by 0 bases, with 12 bases of the junction left unmatched. The CDR3 extends over 20 amino acids.